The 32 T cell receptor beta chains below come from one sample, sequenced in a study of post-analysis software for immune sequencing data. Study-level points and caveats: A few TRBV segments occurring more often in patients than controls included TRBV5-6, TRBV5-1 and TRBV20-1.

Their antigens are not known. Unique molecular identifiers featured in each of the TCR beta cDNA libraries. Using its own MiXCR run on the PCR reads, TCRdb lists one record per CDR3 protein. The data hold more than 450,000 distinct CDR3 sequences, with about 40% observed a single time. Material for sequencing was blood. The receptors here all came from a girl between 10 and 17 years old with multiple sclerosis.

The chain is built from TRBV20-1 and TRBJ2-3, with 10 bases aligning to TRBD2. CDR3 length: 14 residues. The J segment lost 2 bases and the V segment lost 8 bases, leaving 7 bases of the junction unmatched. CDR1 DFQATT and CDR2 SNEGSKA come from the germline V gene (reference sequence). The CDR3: CSLKRGGLTDTQYF. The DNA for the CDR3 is TGCAGTCTTAAGCGGGGGGGGCTCACAGATACGCAGTATTTT.

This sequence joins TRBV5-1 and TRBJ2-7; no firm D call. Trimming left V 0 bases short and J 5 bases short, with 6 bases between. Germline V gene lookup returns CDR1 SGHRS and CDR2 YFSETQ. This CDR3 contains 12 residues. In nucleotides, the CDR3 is TGCGCCAGCAGCTTGGTAGTCCACGAGCAGTACTTC. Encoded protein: CASSLVVHEQYF.

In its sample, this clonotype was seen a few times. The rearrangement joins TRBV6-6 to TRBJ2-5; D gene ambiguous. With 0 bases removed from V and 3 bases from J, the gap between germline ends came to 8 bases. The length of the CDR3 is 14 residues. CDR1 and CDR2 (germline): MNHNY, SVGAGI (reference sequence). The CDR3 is CASSYSSQKETQYF. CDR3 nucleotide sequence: TGTGCCAGCAGTTACTCGAGCCAGAAAGAGACCCAGTACTTC.

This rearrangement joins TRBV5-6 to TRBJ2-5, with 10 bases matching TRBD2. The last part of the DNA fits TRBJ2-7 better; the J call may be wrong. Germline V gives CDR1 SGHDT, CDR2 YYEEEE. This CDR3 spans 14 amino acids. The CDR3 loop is CASSTSGRVYEQYF. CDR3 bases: TGTGCCAGCAGCACCAGCGGGAGGGTGTACGAGCAGTACTTC.

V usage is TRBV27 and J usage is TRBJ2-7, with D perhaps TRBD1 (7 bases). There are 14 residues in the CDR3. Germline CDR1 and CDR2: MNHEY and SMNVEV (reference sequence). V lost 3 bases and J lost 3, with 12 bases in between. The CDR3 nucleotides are TGTGCCAGCAGTTTCGGGAGACAGGGCTACGAGCAGTACTTC. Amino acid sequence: CASSFGRQGYEQYF.

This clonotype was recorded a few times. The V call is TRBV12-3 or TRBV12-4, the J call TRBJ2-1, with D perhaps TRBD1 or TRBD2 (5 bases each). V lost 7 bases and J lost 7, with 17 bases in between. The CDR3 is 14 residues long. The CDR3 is CASTQQDSRNEQFF. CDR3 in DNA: TGTGCCAGCACCCAACAGGACTCTCGGAATGAGCAGTTCTTC.

The chain's CDR3 is CASSRDSPFEQYF. The CDR3 bases are TGTGCCAGCAGCCGGGACAGCCCCTTCGAGCAGTACTTC. The J gene is TRBJ2-7, the V gene TRBV6-5; 7 bases are shared with TRBD1. Trimming took 6 bases from V and 6 from J; bases not matched to a gene: 8. This CDR3 is 13 amino acids long. Germline V CDR1 and CDR2: MNHEY, SVGAGI.

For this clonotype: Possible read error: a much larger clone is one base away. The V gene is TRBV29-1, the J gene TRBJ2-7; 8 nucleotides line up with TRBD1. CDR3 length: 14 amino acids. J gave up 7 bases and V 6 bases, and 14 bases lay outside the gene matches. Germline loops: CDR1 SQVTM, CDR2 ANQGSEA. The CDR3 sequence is CSVRDRGSYNEQYF. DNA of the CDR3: TGCAGCGTACGAGACAGGGGATCCTACAATGAGCAGTACTTC.

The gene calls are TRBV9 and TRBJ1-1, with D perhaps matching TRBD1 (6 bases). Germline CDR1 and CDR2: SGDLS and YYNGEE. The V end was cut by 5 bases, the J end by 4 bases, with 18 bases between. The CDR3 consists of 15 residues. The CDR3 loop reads CASSPAGDRGTEAFF. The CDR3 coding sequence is TGTGCCAGCAGTCCCGCAGGGGATCGGGGCACTGAAGCTTTCTTT. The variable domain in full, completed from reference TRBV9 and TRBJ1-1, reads DSGVTQTPKHLITATGQRVTLRCSPRSGDLSVYWYQQSLDQGLQFLIQYYNGEERAKGNILERFSAQQFPDLHSELNLSSLELGDSALYFCASSPAGDRGTEAFFGQGTRLTVV.

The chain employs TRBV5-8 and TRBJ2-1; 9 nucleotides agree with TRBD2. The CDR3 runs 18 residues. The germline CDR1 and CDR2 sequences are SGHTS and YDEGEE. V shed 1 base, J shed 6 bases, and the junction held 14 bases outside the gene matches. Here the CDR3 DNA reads TGTGCCAGCAGCTTGTGGCCTGGCGGGAGGGCCCGATGCAATGAGCAGTTCTTC. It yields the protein CASSLWPGGRARCNEQFF.

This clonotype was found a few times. CDR3 protein: CASRRGVSTDTQYF. CDR3 coding DNA: TGTGCCAGCCGTCGGGGAGTGAGCACAGATACGCAGTATTTT. The genes are TRBV6-6 and TRBJ2-3; perhaps TRBD2 as D (5 bases). Between the trimmed V and J ends, which lost 8 bases and 0 bases, there was a span of 12 bases. CDR1 and CDR2 (germline): MNHNY, SVGAGI (reference sequence). This CDR3 is built from 14 residues.

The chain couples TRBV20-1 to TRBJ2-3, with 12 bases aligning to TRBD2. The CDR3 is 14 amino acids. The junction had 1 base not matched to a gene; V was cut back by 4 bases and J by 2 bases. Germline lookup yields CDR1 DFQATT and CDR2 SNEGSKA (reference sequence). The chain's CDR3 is CSATSGRVTDTQYF. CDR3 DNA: TGCAGTGCTACTAGCGGGAGGGTCACAGATACGCAGTATTTT.

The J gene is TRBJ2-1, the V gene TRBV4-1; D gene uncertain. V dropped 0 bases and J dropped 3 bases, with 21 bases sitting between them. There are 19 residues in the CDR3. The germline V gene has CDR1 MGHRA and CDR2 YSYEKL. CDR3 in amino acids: CASSQEEGRRSRFYNEQFF. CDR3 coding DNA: TGCGCCAGCAGCCAAGAGGAAGGCAGAAGGTCAAGGTTCTACAATGAGCAGTTCTTC.

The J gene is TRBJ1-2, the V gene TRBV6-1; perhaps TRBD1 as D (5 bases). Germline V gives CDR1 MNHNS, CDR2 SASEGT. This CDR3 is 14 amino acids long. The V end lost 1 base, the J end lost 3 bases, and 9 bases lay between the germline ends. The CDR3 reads CASSEGGYHYGYTF. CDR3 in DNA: TGTGCCAGCAGTGAAGGGGGGTACCACTATGGCTACACCTTC.

CDR3 loop: CASRPGTSGRQETQYF. CDR3 sequence (DNA): TGCGCCAGCAGGCCCGGGACTAGCGGGAGGCAAGAGACCCAGTACTTC. The chain has TRBV5-1 and TRBJ2-5, with TRBD2 identical over 15 bases. CDR3 length: 16 amino acids. Per germline, CDR1 SGHRS and CDR2 YFSETQ. The trim removed 5 bases at V and 2 bases at J, leaving 4 bases unmatched.

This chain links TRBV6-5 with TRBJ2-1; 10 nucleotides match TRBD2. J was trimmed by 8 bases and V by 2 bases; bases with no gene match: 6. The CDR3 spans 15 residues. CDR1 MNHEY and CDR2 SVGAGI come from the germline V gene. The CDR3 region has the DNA TGTGCCAGCAGTTACGAGCTAGCGGGAGTCGATGAGCAGTTCTTC. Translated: CASSYELAGVDEQFF.

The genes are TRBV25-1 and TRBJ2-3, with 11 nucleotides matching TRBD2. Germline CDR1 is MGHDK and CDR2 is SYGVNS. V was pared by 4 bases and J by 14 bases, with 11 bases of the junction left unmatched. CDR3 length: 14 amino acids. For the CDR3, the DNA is TGTGCCAGCAGTGTCCTTCTTAGCGGGGGGGATCTGTATTTT. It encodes CASSVLLSGGDLYF.

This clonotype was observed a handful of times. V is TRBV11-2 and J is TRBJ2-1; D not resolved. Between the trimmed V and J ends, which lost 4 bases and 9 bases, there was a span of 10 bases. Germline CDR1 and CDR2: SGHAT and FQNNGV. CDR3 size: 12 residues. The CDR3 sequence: CASSSQMVEQFF. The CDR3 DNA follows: TGTGCCAGCAGCTCCCAGATGGTTGAGCAGTTCTTC.

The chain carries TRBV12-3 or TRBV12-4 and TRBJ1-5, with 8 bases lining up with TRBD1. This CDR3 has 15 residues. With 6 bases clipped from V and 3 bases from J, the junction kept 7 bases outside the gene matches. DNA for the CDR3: TGTGCCAGCAGGATGGGACAGGCCCCCAATCAGCCCCAGCATTTT. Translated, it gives CASRMGQAPNQPQHF.

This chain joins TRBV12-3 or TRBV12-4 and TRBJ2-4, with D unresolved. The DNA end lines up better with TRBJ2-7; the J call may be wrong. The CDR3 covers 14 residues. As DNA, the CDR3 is TGTGCCAGCAGCCGCGATAGTAAGTCCCACGAGCAGTACTTC. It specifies CASSRDSKSHEQYF.

The CDR3 is CASGSTDTQYF. The DNA of the CDR3 is TGCGCCAGCGGGAGCACAGATACGCAGTATTTT. The chain employs TRBV10-2 and TRBJ2-3, with unresolved D. Germline V gene lookup returns CDR1 WSHSY and CDR2 SAAADI. Trimming left V 8 bases short and J 0 bases short, with 3 bases between. This CDR3 spans 11 amino acids.

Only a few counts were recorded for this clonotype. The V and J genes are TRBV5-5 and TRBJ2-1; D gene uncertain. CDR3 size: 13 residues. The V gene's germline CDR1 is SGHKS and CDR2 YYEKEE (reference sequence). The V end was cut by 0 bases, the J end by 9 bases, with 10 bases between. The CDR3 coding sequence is TGTGCCAGCAGCTTGGATGGCCGTGGTGAGCAGTTCTTC. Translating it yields CASSLDGRGEQFF.

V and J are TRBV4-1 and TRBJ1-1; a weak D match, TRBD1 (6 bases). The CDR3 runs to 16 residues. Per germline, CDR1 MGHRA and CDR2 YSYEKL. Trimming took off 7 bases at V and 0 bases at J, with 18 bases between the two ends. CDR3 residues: CASNRQPGAMNTEAFF. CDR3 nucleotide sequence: TGCGCCAGCAACCGACAGCCGGGGGCCATGAACACTGAAGCTTTCTTT.

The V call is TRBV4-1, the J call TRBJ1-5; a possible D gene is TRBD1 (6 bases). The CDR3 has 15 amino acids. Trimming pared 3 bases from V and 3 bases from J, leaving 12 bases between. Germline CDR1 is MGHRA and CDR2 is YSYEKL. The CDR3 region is CASSHRGANNQPQHF. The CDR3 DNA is TGCGCCAGCAGCCATCGGGGGGCTAACAATCAGCCCCAGCATTTT.

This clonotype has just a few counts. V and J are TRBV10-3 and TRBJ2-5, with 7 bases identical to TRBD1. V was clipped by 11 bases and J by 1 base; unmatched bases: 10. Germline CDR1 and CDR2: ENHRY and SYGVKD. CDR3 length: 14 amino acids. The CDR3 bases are TGTGCCTCACAAACGGGACAGCTCCAAGAGACCCAGTACTTC. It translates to CASQTGQLQETQYF.

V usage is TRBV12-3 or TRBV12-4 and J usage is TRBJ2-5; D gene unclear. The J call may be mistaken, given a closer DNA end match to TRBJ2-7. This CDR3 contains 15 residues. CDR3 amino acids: CASSFGDLSSYEQYF. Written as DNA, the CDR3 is TGTGCCAGCAGTTTCGGCGACCTATCCAGCTACGAGCAGTACTTC.

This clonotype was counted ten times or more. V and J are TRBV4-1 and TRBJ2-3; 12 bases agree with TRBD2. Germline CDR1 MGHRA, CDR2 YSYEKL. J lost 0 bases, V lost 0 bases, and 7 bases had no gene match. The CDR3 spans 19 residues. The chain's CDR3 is CASSQEKLAGGTSTDTQYF. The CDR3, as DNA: TGCGCCAGCAGCCAAGAAAAACTAGCGGGGGGAACTAGCACAGATACGCAGTATTTT.

CDR3 protein: CASSWSDPYEQYF. The CDR3 region has the DNA TGCGCCAGCAGCTGGTCTGACCCATACGAGCAGTACTTC. The chain is built from TRBV5-1 and TRBJ2-7; D call uncertain. Germline values: CDR1 SGHRS, CDR2 YFSETQ. The length of the CDR3 is 13 residues. V was cut by 3 bases and J by 4 bases, with 11 bases left in between.

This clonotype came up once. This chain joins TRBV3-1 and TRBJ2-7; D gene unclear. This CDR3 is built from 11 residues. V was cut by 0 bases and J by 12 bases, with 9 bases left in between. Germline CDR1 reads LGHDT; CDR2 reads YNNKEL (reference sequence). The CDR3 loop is CASSQDSHLYF. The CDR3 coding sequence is TGTGCCAGCAGCCAAGACAGCCATCTGTACTTC.

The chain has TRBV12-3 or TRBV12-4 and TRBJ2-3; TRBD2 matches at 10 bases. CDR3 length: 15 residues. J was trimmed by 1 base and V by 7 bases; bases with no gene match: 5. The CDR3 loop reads CASIEGLARTDTQYF. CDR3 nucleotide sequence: TGTGCCAGCATTGAGGGACTAGCGCGCACAGATACGCAGTATTTT.

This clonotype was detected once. The CDR3 region is CSADPGRLSSYNEQFF. As DNA, the CDR3 is TGCAGTGCCGACCCGGGACGGTTAAGCTCCTACAATGAGCAGTTCTTC. V usage is TRBV20-1 and J usage is TRBJ2-1; D assignment may be TRBD1 or TRBD2 (5 bases each). Trimming cost V 6 bases and J 0 bases, with 18 bases left between them. The CDR3 is 16 residues long. Germline loops: CDR1 DFQATT, CDR2 SNEGSKA (reference sequence).

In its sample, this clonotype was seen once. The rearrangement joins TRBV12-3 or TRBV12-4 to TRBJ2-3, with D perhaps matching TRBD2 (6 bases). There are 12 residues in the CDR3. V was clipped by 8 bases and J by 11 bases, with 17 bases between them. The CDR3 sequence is CASGWGDEEQYF. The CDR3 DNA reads TGTGCCAGCGGTTGGGGGGACGAGGAGCAGTATTTT.